The sequence of this T cell receptor beta chain was determined in a study of T-cell memory formation after mild COVID-19. This clonotype was seen a few times. One entry per CDR3 protein, called by TCRdb with MiXCR from the 5' RACE reads. Of about 470,000 distinct CDR3 sequences in the sample, around a quarter were seen once. Trimming at V came to 8 bases and at J to 4 bases, leaving 8 bases not matched to a gene. The CDR3 runs to 16 residues. CDR1 and CDR2 from the germline V gene are SEHNR and FQNEAQ (reference sequence). The sequenced sample was PBMCs or a T cell subset sorted from them (not recorded which). The genes are TRBV7-9 and TRBJ2-1, with 13 bases fitting TRBD2. This TCR came from an adult woman who had mild COVID-19 (a few samples of this study predate the infection). Cell type and time point are not known. The CDR3 DNA reads as TGTGCCAGCGGACTAGCGGGGGCCCTCTTGTACAATGAGCAGTTCTTC. This translates into CASGLAGALLYNEQFF.